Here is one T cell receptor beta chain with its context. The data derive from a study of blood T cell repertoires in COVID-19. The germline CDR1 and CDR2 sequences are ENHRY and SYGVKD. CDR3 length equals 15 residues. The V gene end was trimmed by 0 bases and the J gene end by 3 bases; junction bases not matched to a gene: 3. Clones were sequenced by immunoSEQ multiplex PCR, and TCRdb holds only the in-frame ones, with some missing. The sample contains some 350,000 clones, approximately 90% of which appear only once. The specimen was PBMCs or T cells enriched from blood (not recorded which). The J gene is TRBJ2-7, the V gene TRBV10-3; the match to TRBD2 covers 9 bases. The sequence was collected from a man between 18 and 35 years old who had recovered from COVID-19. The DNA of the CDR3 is TGTGCCATCAGTGAGTCCTCTAGCGGGGACTACGAGCAGTACTTC. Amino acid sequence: CAISESSSGDYEQYF.